This T cell receptor beta chain derives from a study of OX40 agonist ivuxolimab in advanced cancers. Looking at the study overall: Patients were treated with intravenous ivuxolimab, dosed at 0.01 to 10 mg/kg and infused every 2 weeks. Study findings and constraints: Partial responders dosed at 0.1-3.0 mg/kg displayed clonal expansion ranking among the lowest. Certain nonresponding patients likewise had low normalized T-cell clonal expansion.

This clone appeared a few times. What it binds is unknown. Sequencing used immunoSEQ multiplex PCR; TCRdb keeps in-frame clones, though not all of them. The table lists 55,000 to 80,000 clones, 65% to 85% of them singletons. The CDR3 consists of 17 residues. Germline CDR1 is SGHTA and CDR2 is FQGNSA. V was pared by 2 bases and J by 5 bases, with 11 bases of the junction left unmatched. The chain carries TRBV7-2 and TRBJ2-2, with TRBD1 matching over 7 bases. This material consisted of CD4+ or CD8+ T cells sorted from blood, taken in a trial of the OX40 agonist ivuxolimab. The sequence was obtained from an adult with an advanced solid tumor such as melanoma, head and neck, liver or kidney cancer. CDR3 in DNA: TGTGCCAGCAGCTTACAAGAGCGAGGGGGCTCGACCGGGGAGCTGTTTTTT. It specifies CASSLQERGGSTGELFF.